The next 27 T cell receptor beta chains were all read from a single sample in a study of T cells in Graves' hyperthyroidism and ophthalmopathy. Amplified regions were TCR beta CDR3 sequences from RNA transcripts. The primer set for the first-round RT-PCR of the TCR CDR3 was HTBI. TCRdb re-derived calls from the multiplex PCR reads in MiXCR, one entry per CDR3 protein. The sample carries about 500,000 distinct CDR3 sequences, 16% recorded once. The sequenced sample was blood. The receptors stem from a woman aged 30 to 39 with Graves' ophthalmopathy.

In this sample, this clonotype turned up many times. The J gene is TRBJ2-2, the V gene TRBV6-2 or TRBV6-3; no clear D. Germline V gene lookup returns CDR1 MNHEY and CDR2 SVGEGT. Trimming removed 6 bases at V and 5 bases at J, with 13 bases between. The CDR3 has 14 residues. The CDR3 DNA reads TGTGCCAGCAGACTCGTCCCGGATACCGGGGAGCTGTTTTTT. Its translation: CASRLVPDTGELFF.

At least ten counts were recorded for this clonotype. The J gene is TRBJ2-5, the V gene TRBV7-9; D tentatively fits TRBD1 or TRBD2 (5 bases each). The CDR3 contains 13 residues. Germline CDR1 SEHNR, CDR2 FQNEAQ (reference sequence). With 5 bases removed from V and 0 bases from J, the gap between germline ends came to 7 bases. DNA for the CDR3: TGTGCCAGCAGCAGGGACGACCAAGAGACCCAGTACTTC. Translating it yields CASSRDDQETQYF.

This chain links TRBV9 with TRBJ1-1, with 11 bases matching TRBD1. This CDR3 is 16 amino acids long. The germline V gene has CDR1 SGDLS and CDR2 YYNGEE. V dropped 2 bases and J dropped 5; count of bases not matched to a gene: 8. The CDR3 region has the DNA TGTGCCAGCAGCGTCGGGACAGGGGGTTCAGGTACTGAAGCTTTCTTT. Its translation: CASSVGTGGSGTEAFF. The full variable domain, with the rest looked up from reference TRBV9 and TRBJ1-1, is DSGVTQTPKHLITATGQRVTLRCSPRSGDLSVYWYQQSLDQGLQFLIQYYNGEERAKGNILERFSAQQFPDLHSELNLSSLELGDSALYFCASSVGTGGSGTEAFFGQGTRLTVV.

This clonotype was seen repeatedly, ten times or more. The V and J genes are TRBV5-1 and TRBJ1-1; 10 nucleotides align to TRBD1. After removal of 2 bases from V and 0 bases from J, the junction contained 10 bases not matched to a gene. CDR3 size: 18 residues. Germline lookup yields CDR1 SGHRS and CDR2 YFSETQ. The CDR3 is CASSLQPSGTGVNTEAFF. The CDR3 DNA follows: TGCGCCAGCAGCTTACAACCTTCCGGGACAGGGGTGAACACTGAAGCTTTCTTT.

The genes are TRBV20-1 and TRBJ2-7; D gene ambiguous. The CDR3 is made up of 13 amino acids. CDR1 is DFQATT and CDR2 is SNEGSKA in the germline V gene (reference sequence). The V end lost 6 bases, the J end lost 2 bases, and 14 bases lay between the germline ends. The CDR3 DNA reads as TGCAGTGCCCCCGATCAGGTGACCTACGAGCAGTACTTC. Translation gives CSAPDQVTYEQYF.

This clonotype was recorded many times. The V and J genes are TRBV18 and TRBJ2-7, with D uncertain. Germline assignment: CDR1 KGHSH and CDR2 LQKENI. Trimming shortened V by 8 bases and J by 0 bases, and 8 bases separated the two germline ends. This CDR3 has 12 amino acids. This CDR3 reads CASAGSSYEQYF. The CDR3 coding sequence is TGTGCCAGCGCCGGAAGCTCCTACGAGCAGTACTTC.

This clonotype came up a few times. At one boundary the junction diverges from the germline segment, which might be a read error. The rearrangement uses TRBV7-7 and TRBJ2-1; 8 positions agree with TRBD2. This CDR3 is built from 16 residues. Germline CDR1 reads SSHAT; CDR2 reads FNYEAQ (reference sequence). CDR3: CASSLAGTRSNNEQFF. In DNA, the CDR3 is TGTGCTAGCAGCTTGGCGGGGACTAGAAGTAACAATGAGCAGTTCTTC.

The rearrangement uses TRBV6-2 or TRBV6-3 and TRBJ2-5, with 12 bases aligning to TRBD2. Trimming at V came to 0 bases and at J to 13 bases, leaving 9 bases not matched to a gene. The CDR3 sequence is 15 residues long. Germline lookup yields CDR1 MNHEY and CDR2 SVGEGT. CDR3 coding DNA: TGTGCCAGCAGTTACTCGGTGACTAGCGGGAGTCGCCGGTACTTC. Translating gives CASSYSVTSGSRRYF.

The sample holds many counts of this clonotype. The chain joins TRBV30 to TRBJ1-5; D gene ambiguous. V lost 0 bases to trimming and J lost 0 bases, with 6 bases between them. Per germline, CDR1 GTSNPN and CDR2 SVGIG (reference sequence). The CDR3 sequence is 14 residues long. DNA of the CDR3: TGTGCCTGGAGTGTTGGGCTTAGCAATCAGCCCCAGCATTTT. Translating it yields CAWSVGLSNQPQHF.

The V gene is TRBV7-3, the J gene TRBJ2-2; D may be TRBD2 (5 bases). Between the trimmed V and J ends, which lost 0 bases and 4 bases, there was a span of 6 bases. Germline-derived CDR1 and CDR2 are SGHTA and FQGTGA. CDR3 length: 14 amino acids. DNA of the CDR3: TGTGCCAGCAGCTTAACGGACTCCACCGGGGAGCTGTTTTTT. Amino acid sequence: CASSLTDSTGELFF.

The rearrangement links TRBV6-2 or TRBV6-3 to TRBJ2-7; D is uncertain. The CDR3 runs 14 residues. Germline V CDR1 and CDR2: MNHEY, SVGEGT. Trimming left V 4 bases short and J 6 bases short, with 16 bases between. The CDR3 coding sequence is TGTGCCAGCAGTTCAAACGCCGGGTCCCCCGAGCAGTACTTC. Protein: CASSSNAGSPEQYF.

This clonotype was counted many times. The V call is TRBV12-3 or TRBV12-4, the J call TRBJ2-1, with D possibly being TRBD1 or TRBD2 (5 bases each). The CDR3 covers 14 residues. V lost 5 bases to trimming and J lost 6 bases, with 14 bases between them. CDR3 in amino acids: CASSRSPGGNEQFF. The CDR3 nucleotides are TGTGCCAGCAGTCGGAGTCCTGGGGGCAATGAGCAGTTCTTC.

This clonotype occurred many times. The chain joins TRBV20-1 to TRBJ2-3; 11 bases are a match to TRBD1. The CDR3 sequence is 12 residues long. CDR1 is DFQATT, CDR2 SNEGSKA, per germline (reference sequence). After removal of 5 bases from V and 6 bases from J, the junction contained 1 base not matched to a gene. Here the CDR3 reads CSAGTGGDTQYF. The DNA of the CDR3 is TGCAGTGCTGGGACAGGGGGTGATACGCAGTATTTT.

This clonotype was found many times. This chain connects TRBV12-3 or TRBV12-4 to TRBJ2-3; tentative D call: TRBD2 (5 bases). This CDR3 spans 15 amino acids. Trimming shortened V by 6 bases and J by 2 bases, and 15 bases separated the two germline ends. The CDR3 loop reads CASSGLNQVTDTQYF. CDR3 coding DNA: TGTGCCAGCAGCGGACTCAATCAGGTCACAGATACGCAGTATTTT.

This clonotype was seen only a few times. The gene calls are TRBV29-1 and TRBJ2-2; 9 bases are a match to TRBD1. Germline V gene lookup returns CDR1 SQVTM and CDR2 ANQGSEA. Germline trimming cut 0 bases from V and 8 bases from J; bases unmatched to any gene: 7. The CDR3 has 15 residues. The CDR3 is CSVEEGDRERGELFF. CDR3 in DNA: TGCAGCGTTGAAGAAGGGGACAGGGAGAGAGGGGAGCTGTTTTTT.

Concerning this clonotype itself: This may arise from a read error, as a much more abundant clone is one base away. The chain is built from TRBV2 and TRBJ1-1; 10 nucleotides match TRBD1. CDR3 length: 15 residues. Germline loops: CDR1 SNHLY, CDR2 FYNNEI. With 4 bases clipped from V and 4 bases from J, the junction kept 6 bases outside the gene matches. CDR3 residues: CASSVPGQGSTEAFF. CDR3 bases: TGTGCCAGCAGTGTACCGGGACAGGGGTCCACTGAAGCTTTCTTT.

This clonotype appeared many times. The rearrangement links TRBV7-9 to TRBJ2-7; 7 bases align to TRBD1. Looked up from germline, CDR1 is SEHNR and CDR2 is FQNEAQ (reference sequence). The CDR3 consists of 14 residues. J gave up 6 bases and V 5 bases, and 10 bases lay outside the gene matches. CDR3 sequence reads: CASSPRGRVIEQYF. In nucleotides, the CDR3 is TGTGCCAGCAGCCCGAGGGGGCGGGTTATCGAGCAGTACTTC.

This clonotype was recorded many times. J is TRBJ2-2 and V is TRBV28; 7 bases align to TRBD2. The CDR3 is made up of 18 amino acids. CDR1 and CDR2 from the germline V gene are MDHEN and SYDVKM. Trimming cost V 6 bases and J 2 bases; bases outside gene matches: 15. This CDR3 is CASSLLFSGLSNTGELFF. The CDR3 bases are TGTGCCAGCAGCCTACTATTCTCGGGACTAAGTAACACCGGGGAGCTGTTTTTT.

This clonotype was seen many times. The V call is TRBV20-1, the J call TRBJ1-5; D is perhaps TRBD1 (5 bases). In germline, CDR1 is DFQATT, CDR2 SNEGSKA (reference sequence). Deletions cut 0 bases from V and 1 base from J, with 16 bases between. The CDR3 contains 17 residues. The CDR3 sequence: CSARDRGNTGSNQPQHF. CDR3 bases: TGCAGTGCTAGAGATCGGGGGAACACTGGGAGCAATCAGCCCCAGCATTTT.

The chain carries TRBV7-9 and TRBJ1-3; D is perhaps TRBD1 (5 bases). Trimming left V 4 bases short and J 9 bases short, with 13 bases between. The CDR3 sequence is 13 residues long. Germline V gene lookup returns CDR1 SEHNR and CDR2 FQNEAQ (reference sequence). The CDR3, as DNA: TGTGCCAGCAGCTCCCTATGGGGGGGCACCATATATTTT. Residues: CASSSLWGGTIYF.

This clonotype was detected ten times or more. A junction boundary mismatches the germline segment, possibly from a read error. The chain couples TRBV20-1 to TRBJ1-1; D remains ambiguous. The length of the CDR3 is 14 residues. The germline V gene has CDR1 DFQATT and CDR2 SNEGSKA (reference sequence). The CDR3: CSTRDRRGNTEAFF. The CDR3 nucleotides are TGCAGTACTAGAGATAGACGGGGGAACACTGAAGCTTTCTTT.

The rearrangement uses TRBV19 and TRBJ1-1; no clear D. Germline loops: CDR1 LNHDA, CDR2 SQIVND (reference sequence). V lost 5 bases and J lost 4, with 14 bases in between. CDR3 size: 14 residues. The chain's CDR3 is CASSPESLGTEAFF. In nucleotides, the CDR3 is TGTGCCAGTAGTCCAGAATCCTTGGGCACTGAAGCTTTCTTT. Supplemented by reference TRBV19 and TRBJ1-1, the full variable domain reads DGGITQSPKYLFRKEGQNVTLSCEQNLNHDAMYWYRQDPGQGLRLIYYSQIVNDFQKGDIAEGYSVSREKKESFPLTVTSAQKNPTAFYLCASSPESLGTEAFFGQGTRLTVV.

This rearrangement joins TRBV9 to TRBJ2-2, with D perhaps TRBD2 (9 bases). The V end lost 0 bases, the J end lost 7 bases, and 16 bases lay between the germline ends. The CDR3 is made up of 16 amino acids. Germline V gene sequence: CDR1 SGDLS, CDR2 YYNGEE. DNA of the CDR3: TGTGCCAGCAGCGTAGTGGCTAGCGGGACAGGCGGGGAGCTGTTTTTT. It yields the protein CASSVVASGTGGELFF.

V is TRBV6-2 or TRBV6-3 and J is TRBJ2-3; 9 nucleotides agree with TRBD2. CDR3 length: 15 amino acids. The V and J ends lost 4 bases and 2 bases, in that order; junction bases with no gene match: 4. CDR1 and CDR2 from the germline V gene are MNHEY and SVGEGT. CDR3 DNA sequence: TGTGCCAGCAGTTCAGCGGGAGGACTCACAGATACGCAGTATTTT. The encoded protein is CASSSAGGLTDTQYF.

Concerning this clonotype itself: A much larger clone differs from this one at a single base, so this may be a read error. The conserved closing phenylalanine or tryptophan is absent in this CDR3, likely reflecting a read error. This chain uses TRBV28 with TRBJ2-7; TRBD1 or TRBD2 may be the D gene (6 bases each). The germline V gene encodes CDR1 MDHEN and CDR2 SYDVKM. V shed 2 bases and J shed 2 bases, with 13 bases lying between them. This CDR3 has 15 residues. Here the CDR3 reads CASSLRGRTPYEQYL. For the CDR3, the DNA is TGTGCCAGCAGTTTACGGGGGCGGACACCCTACGAGCAGTACCTC.

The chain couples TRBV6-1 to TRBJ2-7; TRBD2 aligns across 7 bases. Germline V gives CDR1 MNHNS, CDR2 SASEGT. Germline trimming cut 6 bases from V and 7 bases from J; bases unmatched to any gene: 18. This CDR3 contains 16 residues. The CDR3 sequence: CASSHTVTTGGKEQYF. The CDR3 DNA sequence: TGTGCCAGCAGCCACACCGTCACAACGGGAGGAAAAGAGCAGTACTTC.

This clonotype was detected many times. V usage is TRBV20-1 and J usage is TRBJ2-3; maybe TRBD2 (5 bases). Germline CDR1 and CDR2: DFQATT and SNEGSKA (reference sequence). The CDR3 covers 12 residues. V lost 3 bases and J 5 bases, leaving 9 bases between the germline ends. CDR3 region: CSARGSGDTQYF. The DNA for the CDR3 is TGCAGTGCTAGGGGGAGCGGAGATACGCAGTATTTT.